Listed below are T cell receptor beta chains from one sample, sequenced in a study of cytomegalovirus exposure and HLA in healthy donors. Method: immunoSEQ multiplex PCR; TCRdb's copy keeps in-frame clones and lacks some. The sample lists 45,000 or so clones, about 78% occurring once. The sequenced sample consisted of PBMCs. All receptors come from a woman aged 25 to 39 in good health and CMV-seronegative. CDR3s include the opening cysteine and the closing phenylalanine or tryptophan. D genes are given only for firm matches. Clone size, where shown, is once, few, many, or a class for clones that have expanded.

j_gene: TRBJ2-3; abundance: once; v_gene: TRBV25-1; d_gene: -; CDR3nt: TGTGCCAGCAGTGATGTCGGGGGGCCGGAGGATACGCAGTATTTT; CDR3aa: CASSDVGGPEDTQYF
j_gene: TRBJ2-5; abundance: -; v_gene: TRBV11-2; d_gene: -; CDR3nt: TGTGCCAGCAGCCCCCGACAATACCAAGAGACCCAGTACTTC; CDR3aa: CASSPRQYQETQYF
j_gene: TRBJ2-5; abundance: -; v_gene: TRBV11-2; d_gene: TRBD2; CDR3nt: TGTGCCAGCAGCTTAGGGCTAGCGGGTCCACAAGAGACCCAGTACTTC; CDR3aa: CASSLGLAGPQETQYF
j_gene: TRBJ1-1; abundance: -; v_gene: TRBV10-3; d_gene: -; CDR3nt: TGTGCCATCAGTGAGTCGATCGTCAGGAACACTGAAGCTTTCTTT; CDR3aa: CAISESIVRNTEAFF
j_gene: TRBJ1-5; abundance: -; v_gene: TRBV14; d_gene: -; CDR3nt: TGTGCCAGCAGCTCCCGACTAGATCAGCCCCAGCATTTT; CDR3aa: CASSSRLDQPQHF
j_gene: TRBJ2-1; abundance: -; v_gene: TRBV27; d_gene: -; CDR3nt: TGTGCCAGCAGTTTCCAGGGGCGCCCCTACAATGAGCAGTTCTTC; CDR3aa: CASSFQGRPYNEQFF
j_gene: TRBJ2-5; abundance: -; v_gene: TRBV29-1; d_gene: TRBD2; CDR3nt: TGCAGCGTAGTAGCGGGAGGGATTGAGACCCAGTACTTC; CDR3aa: CSVVAGGIETQYF
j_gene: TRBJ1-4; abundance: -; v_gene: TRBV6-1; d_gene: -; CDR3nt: TGTGCCAGCAGTATTCAGGGGACTAATGAAAAACTGTTTTTT; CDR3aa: CASSIQGTNEKLFF
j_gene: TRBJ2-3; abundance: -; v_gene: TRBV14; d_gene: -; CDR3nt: TGTGCCAGCAGCCAAGATTCGGGAGTAGGAGATACGCAGTATTTT; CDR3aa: CASSQDSGVGDTQYF
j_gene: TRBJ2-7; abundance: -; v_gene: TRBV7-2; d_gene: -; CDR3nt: TGTGCCAGCAGCAGTCTAAGCTACGAGCAGTACTTC; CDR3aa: CASSSLSYEQYF
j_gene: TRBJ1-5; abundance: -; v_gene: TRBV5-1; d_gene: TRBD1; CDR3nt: TGCGCCAGCAGCCCAGGGACAGGCAATCAGCCCCAGCATTTT; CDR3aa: CASSPGTGNQPQHF
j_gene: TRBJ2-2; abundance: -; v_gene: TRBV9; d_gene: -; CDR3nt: TGTGCCAGCAGCCCGGGACTCTCAGCGAACACCGGGGAGCTGTTTTTT; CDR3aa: CASSPGLSANTGELFF
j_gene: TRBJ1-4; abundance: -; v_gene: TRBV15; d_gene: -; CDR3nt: TGTGCCACCAGCAGAGGGGCTGAAAAACTGTTTTTT; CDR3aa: CATSRGAEKLFF
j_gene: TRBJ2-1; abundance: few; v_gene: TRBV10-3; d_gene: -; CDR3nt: TGTGCCATCAGCTCAAGGGAGAATGAGCAGTTCTTC; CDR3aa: CAISSRENEQFF